This T cell receptor (beta chain) stems from a study of cytomegalovirus exposure and HLA in healthy donors. Study conclusions and caveats: A missense variant in DCLRE1C was later tied to TCR beta V- and J-gene trimming. Presence/absence comparisons presumed near-even sequencing depth among donors. Researchers left out some V segments, among them TRBV6-2 and TRBV6-3, as indistinguishable.

Trimming left V 4 bases short and J 10 bases short, with 20 bases between. This CDR3 has 14 amino acids. From germline, CDR1 is SGHNT and CDR2 YYREEE (reference sequence). A single count supports this clone. Its target is unknown. The PCR ran on 60 Vbeta and 13 Jbeta primers. Generated by immunoSEQ multiplex PCR, the TCRdb table keeps only in-frame clones and is missing some. The top ten hold around 1.3% of the sample, which has roughly 160,000 clones, around four fifths seen once. The clonotype comes from a boy younger than 10 in good health and CMV-seronegative. Sequencing input: PBMCs. This chain links TRBV5-4 with TRBJ1-2; D possibly corresponds to TRBD1 (6 bases). CDR3 sequence: CASSSEQGWSDYTF. CDR3 DNA sequence: TGTGCCAGCAGCAGCGAGCAGGGGTGGTCGGACTACACCTTC.